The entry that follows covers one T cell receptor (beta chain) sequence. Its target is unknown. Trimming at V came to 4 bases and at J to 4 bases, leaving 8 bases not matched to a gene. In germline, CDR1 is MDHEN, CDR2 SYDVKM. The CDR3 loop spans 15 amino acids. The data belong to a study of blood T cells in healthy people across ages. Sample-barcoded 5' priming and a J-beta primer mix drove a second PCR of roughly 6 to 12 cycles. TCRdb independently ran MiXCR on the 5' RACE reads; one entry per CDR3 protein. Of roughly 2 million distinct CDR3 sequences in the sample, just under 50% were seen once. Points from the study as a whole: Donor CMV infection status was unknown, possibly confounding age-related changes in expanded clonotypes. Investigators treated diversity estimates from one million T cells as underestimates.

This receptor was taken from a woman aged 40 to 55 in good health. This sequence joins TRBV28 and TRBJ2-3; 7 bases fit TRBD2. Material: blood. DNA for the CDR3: TGTGCCAGCAGTTCCGTTGCCCGGGGGGCAGATACGCAGTATTTT. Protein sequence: CASSSVARGADTQYF.